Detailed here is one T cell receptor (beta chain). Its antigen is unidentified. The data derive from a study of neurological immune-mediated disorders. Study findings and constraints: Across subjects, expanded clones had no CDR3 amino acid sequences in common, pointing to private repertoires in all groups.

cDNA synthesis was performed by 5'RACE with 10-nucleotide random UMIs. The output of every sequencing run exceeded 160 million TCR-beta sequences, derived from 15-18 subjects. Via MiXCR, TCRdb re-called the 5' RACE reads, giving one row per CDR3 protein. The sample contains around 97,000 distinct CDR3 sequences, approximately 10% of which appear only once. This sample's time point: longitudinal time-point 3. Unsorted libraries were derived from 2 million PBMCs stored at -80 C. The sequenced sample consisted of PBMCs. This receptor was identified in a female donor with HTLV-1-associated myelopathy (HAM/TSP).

The CDR3 here is CATSRDLTGDGYTF. The CDR3 region has the DNA TGTGCCACCAGCAGAGATCTCACAGGGGATGGCTACACCTTC. This rearrangement joins TRBV15 to TRBJ1-2; 7 positions match TRBD1. Germline V gives CDR1 LNHNV, CDR2 YYDKDF (reference sequence). With 0 bases clipped from V and 6 bases from J, the junction kept 4 bases outside the gene matches. The CDR3 has 14 residues.